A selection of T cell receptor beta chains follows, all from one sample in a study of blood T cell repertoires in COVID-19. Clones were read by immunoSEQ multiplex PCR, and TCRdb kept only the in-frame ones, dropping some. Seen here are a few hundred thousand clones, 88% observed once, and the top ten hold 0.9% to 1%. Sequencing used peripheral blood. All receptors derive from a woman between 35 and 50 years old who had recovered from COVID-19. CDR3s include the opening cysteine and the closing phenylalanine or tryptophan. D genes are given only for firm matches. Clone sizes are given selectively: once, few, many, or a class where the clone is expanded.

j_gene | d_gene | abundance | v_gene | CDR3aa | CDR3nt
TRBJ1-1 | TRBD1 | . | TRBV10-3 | CAISFHRGNTEAFF | TGTGCCATCAGTTTTCACAGGGGGAACACTGAAGCTTTCTTT
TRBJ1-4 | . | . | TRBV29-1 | CSAQGGPTNEKLFF | TGCAGCGCCCAGGGAGGGCCGACTAATGAAAAACTGTTTTTT
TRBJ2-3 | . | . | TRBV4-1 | CASSQDRGPGTDTQYF | TGCGCCAGCAGCCAAGATCGGGGTCCTGGCACAGATACGCAGTATTTT
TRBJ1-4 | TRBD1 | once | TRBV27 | CASRGPRTGVNEKLFF | TGTGCCAGCAGGGGTCCCCGGACAGGGGTAAATGAAAAACTGTTTTTT
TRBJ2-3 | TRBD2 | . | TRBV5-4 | CASSFVGRDSGDTQYF | TGTGCCAGCAGCTTCGTCGGGAGGGACTCCGGAGATACGCAGTATTTT
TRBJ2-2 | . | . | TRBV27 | CASSPRSTGELFF | TGTGCCAGCAGTCCCCGGTCCACCGGGGAGCTGTTTTTT
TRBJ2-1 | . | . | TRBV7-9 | CASSLIRGTSYNEQFF | TGTGCCAGCAGCTTAATCCGGGGGACCTCCTACAATGAGCAGTTCTTC
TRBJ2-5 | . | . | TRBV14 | CASSKLAPGAQYF | TGTGCCAGCAGCAAGCTAGCGCCGGGGGCCCAGTACTTC
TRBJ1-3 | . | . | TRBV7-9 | CASSSPDSLDGNTIYF | TGTGCCAGCAGCTCCCCGGACAGCTTAGATGGAAACACCATATATTTT
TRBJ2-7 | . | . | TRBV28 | CASSLSSGLRTYEQYF | TGTGCCAGCAGTTTATCATCCGGACTGCGTACCTACGAGCAGTACTTC
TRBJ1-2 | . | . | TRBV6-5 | CASSPGVDGYTF | TGTGCCAGCAGCCCCGGGGTGGATGGCTACACCTTC
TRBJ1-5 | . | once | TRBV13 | CASSLGARVYSNQPQHF | TGTGCCAGCAGCTTAGGGGCCAGGGTATATAGCAATCAGCCCCAGCATTTT
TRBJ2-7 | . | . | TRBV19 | CASREGGVSYEQYF | TGTGCCAGTAGGGAGGGTGGGGTGTCCTACGAGCAGTACTTC
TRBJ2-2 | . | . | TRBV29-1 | CSVEDVAALGTGELFF | TGCAGCGTTGAAGATGTAGCGGCCCTGGGGACCGGGGAGCTGTTTTTT
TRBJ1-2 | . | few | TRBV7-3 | CASSLTHSPSNYGYTF | TGTGCCAGCAGCTTAACGCACAGTCCTTCTAACTATGGCTACACCTTC
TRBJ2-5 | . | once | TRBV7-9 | CASSARVRAGETQYF | TGTGCCAGCAGCGCGCGTGTCAGGGCGGGGGAGACCCAGTACTTC
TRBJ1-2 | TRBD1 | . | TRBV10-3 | CAIHPGQGARGTHYGYTF | TGTGCCATCCATCCGGGACAGGGGGCGCGAGGAACCCACTATGGCTACACCTTC
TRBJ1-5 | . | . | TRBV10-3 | CAIIPNGVGNQPQHF | TGTGCCATCATCCCGAACGGGGTGGGCAATCAGCCCCAGCATTTT
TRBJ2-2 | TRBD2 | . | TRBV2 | CASSLAGGVGELFF | TGTGCCAGCAGTCTAGCGGGAGGGGTCGGGGAGCTGTTTTTT
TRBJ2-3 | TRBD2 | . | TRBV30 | CAWTRTSGSTDTQYF | TGTGCCTGGACCCGGACTAGCGGGAGCACAGATACGCAGTATTTT
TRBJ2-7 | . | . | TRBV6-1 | CASSELPREQYF | TGTGCCAGCAGTGAACTCCCCCGCGAGCAGTACTTC
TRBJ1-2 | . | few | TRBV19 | CASTGVVSNYGYTF | TGTGCCAGTACCGGGGTGGTGTCTAACTATGGCTACACCTTC
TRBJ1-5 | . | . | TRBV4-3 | CASSQEQGRNQPQHF | TGCGCCAGCAGCCAAGAACAGGGCCGCAATCAGCCCCAGCATTTT
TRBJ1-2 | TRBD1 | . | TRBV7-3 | CASSLGAQGFERGYTF | TGTGCCAGCAGCTTAGGGGCACAGGGGTTCGAGAGGGGCTACACCTTC
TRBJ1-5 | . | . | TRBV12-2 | CASRLGLARSQPQHF | TGTGCAAGTCGCTTAGGGTTGGCCCGCAGTCAGCCCCAGCATTTT
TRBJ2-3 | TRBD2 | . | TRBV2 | CASSGAGVITDTQYF | TGTGCCAGCAGTGGGGCGGGAGTGATCACAGATACGCAGTATTTT
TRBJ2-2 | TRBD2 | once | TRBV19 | CASSIWGGRWTGELFF | TGTGCCAGTAGTATATGGGGAGGGAGGTGGACCGGGGAGCTGTTTTTT
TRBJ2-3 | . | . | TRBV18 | CASSTDTDTQYF | TGTGCCAGCTCCACAGACACAGATACGCAGTATTTT
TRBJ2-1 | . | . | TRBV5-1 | CASSLGQGSYNEQFF | TGCGCCAGCAGCTTGGGGCAGGGCTCCTACAATGAGCAGTTCTTC
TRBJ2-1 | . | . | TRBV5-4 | CASSTASKGAYNEQFF | TGTGCCAGCAGCACTGCTAGTAAGGGGGCCTACAATGAGCAGTTCTTC
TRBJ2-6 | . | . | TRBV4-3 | CASSQDGFRGVSGANVLTF | TGCGCCAGCAGCCAAGATGGTTTTAGGGGCGTCTCTGGGGCCAACGTCCTGACTTTC
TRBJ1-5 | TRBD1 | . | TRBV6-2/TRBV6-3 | CASSRQGTSNQPQHF | TGTGCCAGCAGTCGACAGGGAACGAGCAATCAGCCCCAGCATTTT
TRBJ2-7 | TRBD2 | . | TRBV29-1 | CSVAGLTYEQYF | TGCAGCGTTGCGGGACTAACCTACGAGCAGTACTTC
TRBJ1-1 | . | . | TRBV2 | CASGRNMNTEAFF | TGTGCCAGCGGGAGAAACATGAACACTGAAGCTTTCTTT
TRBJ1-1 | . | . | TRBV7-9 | CASSFDPGSPEAFF | TGTGCCAGCAGCTTTGACCCCGGGAGTCCTGAAGCTTTCTTT